The 23 T cell receptor beta chains in this list originate from one sample, sequenced in a study of T-cell memory formation after mild COVID-19. TCRdb processed the 5' RACE reads anew with MiXCR; each CDR3 protein has one entry. The sample yields around 260,000 distinct CDR3 sequences, roughly 16% seen once. Material: PBMCs or a T cell subset sorted from them (not recorded which). These TCRs come from a man aged 18 to 29 who had mild COVID-19 (a few samples of this study predate the infection). Cell type and time point are not known.

This chain joins TRBV6-6 and TRBJ1-5; D perhaps matches TRBD1 (6 bases). Germline loops: CDR1 MNHNY, CDR2 SVGAGI (reference sequence). V lost 7 bases, J lost 5 bases, and 12 bases lay in between. The CDR3 consists of 13 residues. The CDR3 spells CASKGTRDQPQHF. CDR3 DNA: TGTGCCAGCAAAGGGACAAGAGATCAGCCCCAGCATTTT.

This clonotype was counted between two and nine times. The chain uses TRBV20-1 and TRBJ2-3, with D maybe TRBD1 (6 bases). The CDR3 extends over 14 amino acids. Trimming removed 6 bases from V and 4 bases from J, with 17 bases in between. Germline V gene data show CDR1 as DFQATT and CDR2 as SNEGSKA (reference sequence). The CDR3 DNA sequence: TGCAGTGCCATCACCTCAGGGGCAGCAGATACGCAGTATTTT. Encoded protein: CSAITSGAADTQYF.

This clonotype has more than one count but fewer than ten. The CDR3, as DNA: TGTGCCAGCAGTCTGTCGGGGACAGGGGGCTACACCGGGGAGCTGTTTTTT. Its protein product is CASSLSGTGGYTGELFF. The V gene is TRBV28, the J gene TRBJ2-2; 12 bases line up with TRBD1. Germline lookup yields CDR1 MDHEN and CDR2 SYDVKM. The trim removed 5 bases at V and 3 bases at J, leaving 7 bases unmatched. The CDR3 is 17 amino acids.

This clonotype was counted between two and nine times. The chain carries TRBV5-1 and TRBJ1-1; 8 nucleotides agree with TRBD1. Germline V gives CDR1 SGHRS, CDR2 YFSETQ. The CDR3 sequence is 16 residues long. The V and J ends lost 6 bases and 6 bases, in that order; junction bases with no gene match: 16. CDR3 DNA sequence: TGCGCCAGCATCGATGGGGTCATAGGACAGGGCGCTGAAGCTTTCTTT. Protein: CASIDGVIGQGAEAFF.

This clonotype came up many times. The chain has TRBV5-1 and TRBJ2-6; D gene ambiguous. V lost 2 bases, J lost 4 bases, and 4 bases lay in between. In germline, CDR1 is SGHRS, CDR2 YFSETQ. This CDR3 is built from 13 residues. CDR3 protein: CASSFAGANVLTF. CDR3 in DNA: TGCGCCAGCAGCTTCGCGGGGGCCAACGTCCTGACTTTC.

The chain uses TRBV6-2 or TRBV6-3 and TRBJ1-5, with D maybe TRBD1 (5 bases). Looked up from germline, CDR1 is MNHEY and CDR2 is SVGEGT. The CDR3 loop spans 15 amino acids. V was shortened by 4 bases and J by 0 bases, with 10 bases between the two germline ends. The CDR3 region is CASSLDTYSNQPQHF. The CDR3 DNA is TGTGCCAGCAGTTTGGACACTTATAGCAATCAGCCCCAGCATTTT.

The rearrangement joins TRBV10-3 to TRBJ1-3, with 10 bases matching TRBD1. The CDR3 contains 15 residues. The germline CDR1 and CDR2 sequences are ENHRY and SYGVKD. V was pared by 5 bases and J by 3 bases, with 4 bases of the junction left unmatched. The DNA of the CDR3 is TGTGCCATCAGTTCGGGACAGGGGATTGGAAACACCATATATTTT. This sequence encodes CAISSGQGIGNTIYF.

This clonotype was observed a handful of times. The CDR3 loop is CASSLGTSGLDTQYF. The DNA for the CDR3 is TGTGCCAGCAGCCTAGGGACTAGCGGGTTGGATACGCAGTATTTT. This sequence joins TRBV11-2 and TRBJ2-3, with 12 bases identical to TRBD2. The V and J ends lost 5 bases and 6 bases, in that order; junction bases with no gene match: 6. The CDR3 is 15 amino acids. Germline V gives CDR1 SGHAT, CDR2 FQNNGV.

J is TRBJ2-7 and V is TRBV10-3, with D possibly TRBD1 on 5 matching bases. CDR1 is ENHRY, CDR2 SYGVKD, per germline. This CDR3 is 16 amino acids long. The V gene lost 0 bases and the J gene lost 3 bases, with 15 bases spanning the gap. The CDR3 coding sequence is TGTGCCATCAGTGAGTCGGGGCAGGACGGAAACTACGAGCAGTACTTC. Encoded protein: CAISESGQDGNYEQYF.

This clonotype was seen many times. The gene calls are TRBV7-9 and TRBJ2-1, with 7 bases lining up with TRBD1. CDR1 SEHNR and CDR2 FQNEAQ come from the germline V gene (reference sequence). The trim removed 5 bases at V and 14 bases at J, leaving 18 bases unmatched. This CDR3 has 15 amino acids. CDR3 DNA: TGTGCCAGCAGCCCCCAGGGGGAGCGGTCTTGGGTAGAGTTCTTC. Translating gives CASSPQGERSWVEFF.

The table lists this clonotype with a few counts. J is TRBJ2-7 and V is TRBV23-1, with D uncertain. TRBV23-1 is an open reading frame whose function is uncertain. The CDR3 consists of 14 residues. Between the trimmed V and J ends, which lost 3 bases and 3 bases, there was a span of 12 bases. CDR3 region: CASSQRRLNYEQYV. CDR3 nucleotide sequence: TGCGCCAGCAGTCAGCGCAGGTTAAACTACGAGCAGTACGTC.

In this sample, this clonotype turned up a few times. This rearrangement joins TRBV23-1 to TRBJ1-1, with D possibly TRBD1 on 6 matching bases. TRBV23-1 falls under the ORF class, with uncertain function. This CDR3 contains 13 residues. V lost 6 bases to trimming and J lost 1 base, with 9 bases between them. CDR3 nucleotides: TGCGCCAGCAGACAGGGTAAGAACACTGAAGCTTTCTTT. The encoded protein is CASRQGKNTEAFF.

The chain combines TRBV7-6 with TRBJ2-7; TRBD2 matches 10 bases. Germline V gene lookup returns CDR1 SGHVS and CDR2 FNYEAQ. The CDR3 is 15 amino acids. Losses at the gene ends were 1 base for V and 5 bases for J; bases not matched to a gene: 5. CDR3 sequence (DNA): TGTGCCAGCAGCTTAGATCTAGCGGGGGTGAACGAGCAGTACTTC. It is translated as CASSLDLAGVNEQYF.

This clonotype was seen more than once but under ten times. This sequence joins TRBV5-1 and TRBJ2-5, with no clear D. With 2 bases removed from V and 2 bases from J, the gap between germline ends came to 13 bases. The germline V gene has CDR1 SGHRS and CDR2 YFSETQ. This CDR3 comprises 15 residues. CDR3 sequence reads: CASSFEARPQETQYF. Written as DNA, the CDR3 is TGCGCCAGCAGCTTCGAGGCTAGACCACAAGAGACCCAGTACTTC.

The chain has TRBV18 and TRBJ2-5; TRBD2 matches 8 bases. CDR1 is KGHSH and CDR2 is LQKENI in the germline V gene. V dropped 6 bases and J dropped 5; count of bases not matched to a gene: 8. The CDR3 sequence is 14 residues long. In nucleotides, the CDR3 is TGTGCCAGCTCCGAGGGAGCGGGGGTGGAGACCCAGTACTTC. Translated: CASSEGAGVETQYF.

In its sample, this clonotype was seen many times. The rearrangement uses TRBV7-9 and TRBJ1-6; D uncertain. There are 13 residues in the CDR3. Deletions cut 1 base from V and 9 bases from J, with 7 bases between. Germline-derived CDR1 and CDR2 are SEHNR and FQNEAQ (reference sequence). The CDR3 nucleotides read TGTGCCAGCAGCTTAGATTATGGTTCACCCCTCCACTTT. As protein: CASSLDYGSPLHF. Using reference TRBV7-9 and TRBJ1-6 for the parts outside the CDR3, the full variable domain is DTGVSQNPRHKITKRGQNVTFRCDPISEHNRLYWYRQTLGQGPEFLTYFQNEAQLEKSRLLSDRFSAERPKGSFSTLEIQRTEQGDSAMYLCASSLDYGSPLHFGNGTRLTVT.

V usage is TRBV9 and J usage is TRBJ1-4; weak D call: TRBD1 (6 bases). V lost 3 bases and J 0 bases, leaving 9 bases between the germline ends. The CDR3 extends over 15 amino acids. Germline loops: CDR1 SGDLS, CDR2 YYNGEE. Here the CDR3 DNA reads TGTGCCAGCAGCGCAGGGGATGCAACTAATGAAAAACTGTTTTTT. Translating gives CASSAGDATNEKLFF. Supplemented by reference TRBV9 and TRBJ1-4, the full variable domain reads DSGVTQTPKHLITATGQRVTLRCSPRSGDLSVYWYQQSLDQGLQFLIQYYNGEERAKGNILERFSAQQFPDLHSELNLSSLELGDSALYFCASSAGDATNEKLFFGSGTQLSVL.

To note about this clonotype: This clone may be a read error of a much larger clone one base away. This chain joins TRBV5-1 and TRBJ2-1; D call uncertain. V lost 1 base to trimming and J lost 8 bases, with 7 bases between them. Germline CDR1 reads SGHRS; CDR2 reads YFSETQ. This CDR3 is built from 12 residues. CDR3 in amino acids: CASSLSGHEQFF. CDR3 in DNA: TGCGCCAGCAGCTTGAGTGGGCATGAGCAGTTCTTC.

The chain uses TRBV2 and TRBJ2-1; D call uncertain. V lost 10 bases and J 8 bases, leaving 12 bases between the germline ends. The CDR3 sequence is 11 residues long. The V gene's germline CDR1 is SNHLY and CDR2 FYNNEI. Here the CDR3 reads CATSYADEQFF. In nucleotides, the CDR3 is TGTGCCACCTCCTATGCCGATGAGCAGTTCTTC.

This clonotype appeared many times. The J gene is TRBJ1-5, the V gene TRBV4-1; D is uncertain. Germline loops: CDR1 MGHRA, CDR2 YSYEKL. Trimming removed 2 bases at V and 5 bases at J, with 10 bases between. The CDR3 is 14 amino acids. The CDR3 DNA follows: TGCGCCAGCAGCCAAATCGGTGGGGATCAGCCCCAGCATTTT. It specifies CASSQIGGDQPQHF.

The chain uses TRBV20-1 and TRBJ1-1; TRBD1 is a possible D gene (5 bases). Germline V gene sequence: CDR1 DFQATT, CDR2 SNEGSKA (reference sequence). Deletions cut 3 bases from V and 3 bases from J, with 17 bases between. There are 15 residues in the CDR3. CDR3 loop: CSASGGPRYDTEAFF. CDR3 bases: TGCAGTGCTAGCGGGGGTCCCCGGTATGACACTGAAGCTTTCTTT.

The gene calls are TRBV7-2 and TRBJ2-7; D gene unclear. The germline gives CDR1 SGHTA, CDR2 FQGNSA. V was pared by 0 bases and J by 5 bases, with 8 bases between. CDR3 length: 13 residues. CDR3 amino acids: CASSLAGPNEQYV. The CDR3 DNA is TGTGCCAGCAGCTTAGCAGGGCCTAACGAGCAGTACGTC.

J is TRBJ1-5 and V is TRBV4-1, with TRBD1 matching over 7 bases. CDR1 is MGHRA, CDR2 YSYEKL, per germline. V dropped 4 bases and J dropped 3; count of bases not matched to a gene: 6. The CDR3 is made up of 15 amino acids. The DNA of the CDR3 is TGCGCCAGCAGCCTGGGGACAGCGTACAATCAGCCCCAGCATTTT. This sequence encodes CASSLGTAYNQPQHF.